These T cell receptor beta chains were read from a single sample in a study of identical twins. TCRdb itself ran the 5' RACE reads through MiXCR, one entry per CDR3 protein. This sample has a few hundred thousand distinct CDR3 sequences, with about 18% found just once. The material sequenced was naive T cells sorted from blood. Receptors originate from a man aged 50 or older in good health. Both conserved end residues are part of each CDR3. D genes are given only for firm matches. Clone size is stated in some rows and not others, as once, few, many or a class when expanded.

d_gene: -
j_gene: TRBJ2-1
v_gene: TRBV5-1
len: 12
abundance: many
CDR3aa: CASSLEGDEQFF
CDR3nt: TGCGCCAGCAGCTTGGAGGGCGATGAGCAGTTCTTC

d_gene: -
j_gene: TRBJ2-1
v_gene: TRBV11-2
len: 15
abundance: few
CDR3aa: CASSFPGRSNDEQFF
CDR3nt: TGTGCCAGCAGCTTTCCGGGGAGGTCCAACGATGAGCAGTTCTTC

d_gene: TRBD1
j_gene: TRBJ2-3
v_gene: TRBV2
len: 16
abundance: many
CDR3aa: CASSVPGQYFTDTQYF
CDR3nt: TGTGCCAGCAGTGTACCGGGACAGTATTTTACAGATACGCAGTATTTT

d_gene: TRBD2
j_gene: TRBJ2-2
v_gene: TRBV5-5
len: 16
abundance: many
CDR3aa: CASSPRQAGSTGELFF
CDR3nt: TGTGCCAGCAGCCCCCGACAAGCGGGAAGTACCGGGGAGCTGTTTTTT

d_gene: TRBD1
j_gene: TRBJ1-6
v_gene: TRBV12-3/TRBV12-4
len: 15
abundance: few
CDR3aa: CASSLSPGGNSPLHF
CDR3nt: TGTGCCAGCAGTTTAAGTCCAGGGGGCAATTCACCCCTCCACTTT

d_gene: -
j_gene: TRBJ1-1
v_gene: TRBV18
len: 14
abundance: -
CDR3aa: CASSPYGTQAEAFF
CDR3nt: TGTGCCAGCTCACCATATGGTACCCAGGCTGAAGCTTTCTTT

d_gene: TRBD2
j_gene: TRBJ2-7
v_gene: TRBV29-1
len: 17
abundance: -
CDR3aa: CSVEGHPIGGRFYEQYF
CDR3nt: TGCAGCGTTGAAGGTCACCCTATTGGCGGGAGATTTTACGAGCAGTACTTC

d_gene: TRBD2
j_gene: TRBJ2-3
v_gene: TRBV20-1
len: 15
abundance: few
CDR3aa: CSAGAGGPRTDTQYF
CDR3nt: TGCAGTGCTGGAGCGGGAGGGCCTCGCACAGATACGCAGTATTTT

d_gene: -
j_gene: TRBJ2-7
v_gene: TRBV20-1
len: 11
abundance: few
CDR3aa: CSATTGPEQYF
CDR3nt: TGCAGTGCAACGACAGGTCCCGAGCAGTACTTC

d_gene: -
j_gene: TRBJ1-1
v_gene: TRBV20-1
len: 12
abundance: few
CDR3aa: CSARELVAEAFF
CDR3nt: TGCAGTGCTAGAGAGCTTGTGGCTGAAGCTTTCTTT

d_gene: TRBD1
j_gene: TRBJ2-3
v_gene: TRBV20-1
len: 15
abundance: -
CDR3aa: CSATQRDRVTDTQYF
CDR3nt: TGCAGTGCTACACAACGGGACAGGGTAACAGATACGCAGTATTTT

d_gene: -
j_gene: TRBJ1-5
v_gene: TRBV6-2/TRBV6-3
len: 16
abundance: few
CDR3aa: CASTDPGHRDNQPQHF
CDR3nt: TGTGCCAGCACCGACCCGGGACACAGGGATAATCAGCCCCAGCATTTT

d_gene: TRBD2
j_gene: TRBJ2-1
v_gene: TRBV2
len: 16
abundance: many
CDR3aa: CASSDHVLAGDNEQFF
CDR3nt: TGTGCCAGCAGTGATCATGTACTAGCGGGAGACAATGAGCAGTTCTTC

d_gene: TRBD1
j_gene: TRBJ1-2
v_gene: TRBV28
len: 18
abundance: few
CDR3aa: CASSLLGRGQLSDYGYTF
CDR3nt: TGTGCCAGCAGTTTATTGGGCAGGGGGCAGCTTAGTGACTATGGCTACACCTTC

d_gene: TRBD1
j_gene: TRBJ2-5
v_gene: TRBV15
len: 13
abundance: -
CDR3aa: CATSGQGEETQYF
CDR3nt: TGTGCCACCAGCGGCCAGGGGGAAGAGACCCAGTACTTC

d_gene: -
j_gene: TRBJ2-1
v_gene: TRBV13
len: 17
abundance: few
CDR3aa: CASSAYRGGPVNNEQFF
CDR3nt: TGTGCCAGCAGCGCGTACAGGGGGGGCCCTGTAAACAATGAGCAGTTCTTC

d_gene: -
j_gene: TRBJ2-7
v_gene: TRBV12-3/TRBV12-4
len: 14
abundance: few
CDR3aa: CASSYGGTVAAQYF
CDR3nt: TGTGCCAGCAGTTATGGGGGGACAGTAGCAGCGCAGTACTTC

d_gene: -
j_gene: TRBJ1-1
v_gene: TRBV4-1
len: 21
abundance: many
CDR3aa: CASSQFNDGGGPKGSNTEAFF
CDR3nt: TGCGCCAGCAGCCAATTCAACGACGGCGGGGGCCCTAAGGGGTCTAACACTGAAGCTTTCTTT

d_gene: -
j_gene: TRBJ2-2
v_gene: TRBV20-1
len: 14
abundance: -
CDR3aa: CSASRTGSTGELFF
CDR3nt: TGCAGTGCTAGTCGTACAGGGAGCACCGGGGAGCTGTTTTTT

d_gene: -
j_gene: TRBJ2-3
v_gene: TRBV20-1
len: 11
abundance: many
CDR3aa: CSASLRDTQYF
CDR3nt: TGCAGTGCTAGTCTCCGGGATACGCAGTATTTT

d_gene: -
j_gene: TRBJ2-7
v_gene: TRBV12-3/TRBV12-4
len: 12
abundance: many
CDR3aa: CASSVGVDEQYF
CDR3nt: TGTGCCAGCAGCGTGGGAGTGGACGAGCAGTACTTC

d_gene: -
j_gene: TRBJ2-3
v_gene: TRBV21-1
len: 13
abundance: few
CDR3aa: CASKPYSLDTQYF
CDR3nt: TGTGCCAGCAAACCCTACTCCTTGGATACGCAGTATTTT

d_gene: -
j_gene: TRBJ1-2
v_gene: TRBV20-1
len: 15
abundance: many
CDR3aa: CSASVGPGDKYGYTF
CDR3nt: TGCAGTGCTAGTGTCGGGCCGGGAGACAAGTATGGCTACACCTTC

d_gene: -
j_gene: TRBJ1-3
v_gene: TRBV20-1
len: 17
abundance: many
CDR3aa: CSARPLRDFPSGNTIYF
CDR3nt: TGCAGTGCTAGACCCCTCCGGGACTTTCCCTCTGGAAACACCATATATTTT

d_gene: TRBD1
j_gene: TRBJ2-1
v_gene: TRBV29-1
len: 14
abundance: many
CDR3aa: CSAYRGGKANEQFF
CDR3nt: TGCAGCGCCTACAGGGGCGGTAAGGCCAATGAGCAGTTCTTC

d_gene: -
j_gene: TRBJ2-7
v_gene: TRBV3-1
len: 15
abundance: -
CDR3aa: CASSQDPDRISEQYF
CDR3nt: TGTGCCAGCAGCCAAGATCCGGACAGAATATCCGAGCAGTACTTC

d_gene: -
j_gene: TRBJ2-2
v_gene: TRBV4-1
len: 14
abundance: many
CDR3aa: CASSQPRLSGELFF
CDR3nt: TGCGCCAGCAGCCAACCTAGACTATCCGGGGAGCTGTTTTTT

d_gene: -
j_gene: TRBJ1-3
v_gene: TRBV20-1
len: 14
abundance: few
CDR3aa: CSASNRESGNTIYF
CDR3nt: TGCAGTGCGTCCAACAGGGAGTCCGGAAACACCATATATTTT

d_gene: TRBD2
j_gene: TRBJ2-5
v_gene: TRBV12-3/TRBV12-4
len: 15
abundance: few
CDR3aa: CASSQTELAGGKQYF
CDR3nt: TGTGCCAGCAGCCAGACGGAACTAGCGGGAGGAAAACAGTACTTC